This T cell receptor beta chain was profiled in a study of regulatory T cells in long-lasting Graves disease. Library construction for TCR beta used iRepertoire HTBI primers and Arm-PCR of CDR3 regions. Per the original methods: Identification across samples found more than 55 TRBV and fewer than 15 TRBJ segments. Each CDR3 protein gets one entry after TCRdb re-called the multiplex PCR reads with MiXCR. V and J calls and clone size were set by TCRdb, not the authors. The sample lists over 350,000 distinct CDR3 sequences; 15% were seen once. This clonotype showed up many times. The CDR3 has 14 amino acids. Germline values: CDR1 SGHVS, CDR2 FQNEAQ. J gave up 1 base and V 5 bases, and 2 bases lay outside the gene matches. Time point meaning: newly diagnosed GD, antithyroid drugs for less than 3 months. There was RNA extracted from PBMCs, and the TCR library was made from it. The peripheral blood volume drawn was around 9.6 milliliters, and it was collected into EDTA tubes.

These same records also appear under a second study, on T cells in Graves' hyperthyroidism and ophthalmopathy. That report adds: A set of HTBI primers served as the primers for a first-round RT-PCR of the TCR CDR3.

The chain carries TRBV7-8 and TRBJ2-5; 9 bases are shared with TRBD2. This material consisted of peripheral blood mononuclear cells (PBMCs), taken at new diagnosis, from a patient treated with antithyroid drugs. This clonotype was obtained from a woman aged 40 to 50 with Graves disease. CDR3 protein: CASSPTSGQETQYF. In DNA, the CDR3 is TGTGCCAGCAGCCCGACTAGCGGCCAAGAGACCCAGTACTTC.